The 11 T cell receptor beta chains below all came from one sample that was sequenced in a study of blood T cell repertoires in COVID-19 (dated by TCRdb to the early 2020s). The library was generated by the immunoSEQ multiplex PCR assay. Imported from immuneACCESS, the table was reduced by TCRdb to in-frame sequences with V and J called. These copies leave out some clones; in studies compared against another copy, an unresolved V gene accounts for under half, and the cause of the remainder is not known. This sample comprises hundreds of thousands of clones, approximately 86% of them detected only once. In total, the top ten clones hold around 10% of the sample. Sequencing was done on a sample of PBMCs or T cells enriched from blood (not recorded which). The receptors here all came from a woman between 18 and 30 years old who had recovered from COVID-19.

V and J are TRBV27 and TRBJ1-2, with a tentative D call TRBD1 (6 bases). Germline V gives CDR1 MNHEY, CDR2 SMNVEV (reference sequence). This CDR3 has 15 amino acids. Trimming shortened V by 2 bases and J by 8 bases, and 18 bases separated the two germline ends. The CDR3 sequence is CASSLNGGLGGGYTF. CDR3 sequence (DNA): TGTGCCAGCAGTTTAAATGGGGGCCTTGGGGGAGGCTACACCTTC.

The gene calls are TRBV3-1 (or the pseudogene TRBV3-2) and TRBJ1-5; D remains unclear. CDR1 and CDR2 (germline): LGHDT, YNNKEL (reference sequence). V lost 0 bases, J lost 3 bases, and 9 bases lay in between. This CDR3 has 15 residues. The CDR3 sequence is CASSQDDKSNQPQHF. The CDR3 nucleotides read TGTGCCAGCAGCCAAGACGACAAGTCCAATCAGCCCCAGCATTTT.

The chain couples TRBV9 to TRBJ2-3; a possible D gene is TRBD2 (6 bases). V gave up 3 bases and J gave up 0 bases, with 14 bases separating them. This CDR3 is built from 16 residues. Germline V gives CDR1 SGDLS, CDR2 YYNGEE. CDR3 coding DNA: TGTGCCAGCAGCGGAACCCTAGCGTCTAGCACAGATACGCAGTATTTT. This codes for CASSGTLASSTDTQYF.

The chain uses TRBV19 and TRBJ2-5; TRBD1 agrees at 7 bases. V lost 5 bases, J lost 2 bases, and 8 bases stayed unmatched. The CDR3 has 15 residues. Germline lookup yields CDR1 LNHDA and CDR2 SQIVND (reference sequence). CDR3 residues: CASSPGTAGQETQYF. The CDR3 bases are TGTGCCAGTAGTCCCGGGACAGCTGGACAAGAGACCCAGTACTTC.

This CDR3 reads CASSQEYSNQPQHF. Here the CDR3 DNA reads TGTGCCAGCAGTCAAGAGTATAGCAATCAGCCCCAGCATTTT. The chain carries TRBV28 and TRBJ1-5; D remains unclear. This CDR3 has 14 amino acids. Germline CDR1 and CDR2: MDHEN and SYDVKM. Trimming removed 5 bases at V and 0 bases at J, with 8 bases between.

This clone has only one observation. V and J are TRBV30 and TRBJ1-5; possibly TRBD1 for D (5 bases). Germline assignment: CDR1 GTSNPN and CDR2 SVGIG (reference sequence). This CDR3 has 13 residues. V was trimmed by 2 bases and J by 4 bases, leaving 9 bases between them. For the CDR3, the DNA is TGTGCCTGGAGTAGACAGAAGAATCAGCCCCAGCATTTT. Protein: CAWSRQKNQPQHF.

CDR3 DNA sequence: TGTGCCAGCAGTGATTTGTTACCGGGGAGTGCCGAAAAACTGTTTTTT. Translating it yields CASSDLLPGSAEKLFF. This chain joins TRBV2 and TRBJ1-4; D gene unclear. Germline V lookup: CDR1 SNHLY, CDR2 FYNNEI. The V end was cut by 3 bases, the J end by 8 bases, with 19 bases between. The CDR3 is 16 residues long.

This clone was recorded a few times. V usage is TRBV28 and J usage is TRBJ1-5; D is unclear. V was clipped by 5 bases and J by 4 bases, with 9 bases between them. This CDR3 comprises 13 residues. Germline CDR1 is MDHEN and CDR2 is SYDVKM. The CDR3 DNA is TGTGCCAGCAGTCGATCAGTGAATCAGCCCCAGCATTTT. Its protein is CASSRSVNQPQHF.

The rearrangement uses TRBV12-3 or TRBV12-4 and TRBJ1-1; D is ambiguous. The CDR3 is made up of 13 amino acids. Between the trimmed V and J ends, which lost 7 bases and 4 bases, there was a span of 13 bases. CDR3 nucleotides: TGTGCCAGCACTCAATGGGAGGGCACTGAAGCTTTCTTT. Translated: CASTQWEGTEAFF.

The chain joins TRBV19 to TRBJ1-5; TRBD1 aligns across 7 bases. The germline gives CDR1 LNHDA, CDR2 SQIVND (reference sequence). Trimming took 6 bases from V and 3 from J; bases not matched to a gene: 5. There are 14 residues in the CDR3. The CDR3 spells CASRTTGYNQPQHF. The CDR3 DNA reads as TGTGCCAGTAGGACGACAGGGTACAATCAGCCCCAGCATTTT.

V gene TRBV10-3 combines with J gene TRBJ2-2, with a tentative D call TRBD2 (6 bases). Germline lookup yields CDR1 ENHRY and CDR2 SYGVKD. This CDR3 has 15 amino acids. Trimming left V 4 bases short and J 3 bases short, with 12 bases between. The CDR3 loop reads CAISGGDADTGELFF. In nucleotides, the CDR3 is TGTGCCATCAGTGGGGGGGACGCCGACACCGGGGAGCTGTTTTTT.